This is a list of T cell receptor beta chains from one sample in a study of T cell changes during pregnancy in multiple sclerosis. Here immunoSEQ multiplex PCR was the method, and the copy in TCRdb shows in-frame clones only, minus some. The data hold about 50,000 clones, with about 94% observed a single time. The source material was CD8+ T cells from peripheral blood mononuclear cells, sampled in the first trimester of pregnancy. The receptors stem from a female donor with multiple sclerosis, enrolled in a pregnancy study. Both conserved end residues are part of each CDR3. The D gene is left open where the match is weak. Expanded clones get a size class; other rows say once, few or many, or leave the size out.

TRBJ1-5	TRBV19	.	TRBD1	CASRHRGNQPQHF	TGTGCCAGTAGGCACAGGGGGAATCAGCCCCAGCATTTT
TRBJ2-5	TRBV7-9	.	TRBD2	CASSSLAGGPETQYF	TGTGCCAGCAGCTCCTTAGCGGGGGGGCCCGAGACCCAGTACTTC
TRBJ2-1	TRBV7-9	.	.	CASRGGGNEQFF	TGTGCCAGCAGGGGAGGGGGGAATGAGCAGTTCTTC
TRBJ2-7	TRBV10-3	once	.	CAISGGFTYEQYF	TGTGCCATCAGTGGCGGCTTTACCTACGAGCAGTACTTC
TRBJ2-7	TRBV5-1	.	.	CASSFRLDLTGLYEQYF	TGCGCCAGCAGCTTCCGCCTGGACCTGACAGGCCTCTACGAGCAGTACTTC
TRBJ2-7	TRBV25-1	.	.	CASSEFREQYF	TGTGCCAGCAGTGAATTTCGGGAGCAGTACTTC
TRBJ1-4	TRBV2	once	.	CASSDPTLRGEKLFF	TGTGCCAGCAGTGATCCGACCCTCCGGGGTGAAAAACTGTTTTTT
TRBJ2-2	TRBV6-4	few	.	CASSDSSNGELFF	TGTGCCAGCAGTGACTCGTCTAACGGGGAGCTGTTTTTT
TRBJ1-1	TRBV14	.	TRBD1	CASSLMNRGRNTEAFF	TGTGCCAGCAGCCTGATGAACAGGGGAAGGAACACTGAAGCTTTCTTT
TRBJ1-4	TRBV9	.	.	CASSGGLGGFANEKLFF	TGTGCCAGCAGCGGGGGGTTGGGGGGGTTTGCTAATGAAAAACTGTTTTTT
TRBJ1-1	TRBV20-1	.	.	CSAKRVREAFF	TGCAGTGCTAAGAGGGTGCGTGAAGCTTTCTTT
TRBJ2-7	TRBV30	once	.	CAWSAGTPYEQYF	TGTGCCTGGAGTGCAGGGACACCGTACGAGCAGTACTTC
TRBJ2-3	TRBV27	.	TRBD2	CASTPGGDTQYF	TGTGCCAGCACCCCGGGGGGAGATACGCAGTATTTT
TRBJ2-2	TRBV5-6	.	.	CASSLATGELFF	TGTGCCAGCAGTCTGGCCACCGGGGAGCTGTTTTTT
TRBJ2-3	TRBV6-5	.	.	CASSSPSQGDTQYF	TGTGCCAGCAGCTCCCCATCTCAGGGGGATACGCAGTATTTT
TRBJ2-5	TRBV4-1	.	.	CASSQEVADASPGDQETQYF	TGCGCCAGCAGCCAAGAGGTGGCAGACGCCTCCCCGGGGGACCAAGAGACCCAGTACTTC
TRBJ1-1	TRBV14	.	.	CASSHGGGTEAFF	TGTGCCAGCAGCCATGGGGGGGGCACTGAAGCTTTCTTT
TRBJ2-5	TRBV11-2	.	TRBD2	CASSSTSGFWETQYF	TGTGCCAGCAGCTCGACTAGCGGTTTTTGGGAGACCCAGTACTTC
TRBJ1-2	TRBV7-2	.	TRBD1	CASSLAGQDYGYTF	TGTGCCAGCAGCTTAGCCGGACAGGACTATGGCTACACCTTC
TRBJ2-5	TRBV6-6	.	TRBD2	CASTPLAGVETQYF	TGTGCCAGCACCCCCCTAGCGGGAGTAGAGACCCAGTACTTC
TRBJ2-2	TRBV29-1	.	TRBD1	CSAVTGSGTGELFF	TGCAGCGCTGTGACAGGGTCGGGCACCGGGGAGCTGTTTTTT
TRBJ2-5	TRBV7-9	.	TRBD2	CASSRPGGQETQYF	TGTGCCAGCAGCCGTCCGGGGGGCCAAGAGACCCAGTACTTC
TRBJ2-5	TRBV9	.	TRBD2	CASTGGGLGETQYF	TGTGCCAGTACCGGGGGAGGACTAGGAGAGACCCAGTACTTC
TRBJ1-1	TRBV5-1	.	.	CASSSRVGSAGVMDTEAFF	TGCGCCAGCAGCTCTAGGGTAGGGTCCGCAGGGGTTATGGACACTGAAGCTTTCTTT
TRBJ2-2	TRBV27	.	.	CASSASGTGELFF	TGTGCCAGCAGTGCCTCAGGCACCGGGGAGCTGTTTTTT
TRBJ2-7	TRBV9	.	.	CASSVDDKLSYEQYF	TGTGCCAGCAGCGTAGATGACAAGTTGTCCTACGAGCAGTACTTC
TRBJ1-1	TRBV29-1	.	.	CSVEGARSEAFF	TGCAGCGTTGAAGGGGCCCGGTCCGAAGCTTTCTTT
TRBJ1-1	TRBV7-9	.	.	CASSPPGGMNTEAFF	TGTGCCAGCAGCCCTCCGGGGGGGATGAACACTGAAGCTTTCTTT
TRBJ1-5	TRBV7-8	.	.	CASSEGVAQPQHF	TGTGCCAGCAGCGAGGGGGTAGCCCAGCCCCAGCATTTT
TRBJ2-1	TRBV4-1	.	.	CASSQDTGANEQFF	TGCGCCAGCAGCCAAGATACTGGGGCCAATGAGCAGTTCTTC
TRBJ2-7	TRBV5-4	.	.	CASSQGKEASEQYF	TGCGCCAGCAGCCAAGGAAAGGAGGCTTCCGAGCAGTACTTC
TRBJ2-7	TRBV5-1	.	TRBD1	CASSSPLLTGIHYEQYF	TGCGCCAGCAGCTCGCCCCTCTTGACAGGGATACATTACGAGCAGTACTTC